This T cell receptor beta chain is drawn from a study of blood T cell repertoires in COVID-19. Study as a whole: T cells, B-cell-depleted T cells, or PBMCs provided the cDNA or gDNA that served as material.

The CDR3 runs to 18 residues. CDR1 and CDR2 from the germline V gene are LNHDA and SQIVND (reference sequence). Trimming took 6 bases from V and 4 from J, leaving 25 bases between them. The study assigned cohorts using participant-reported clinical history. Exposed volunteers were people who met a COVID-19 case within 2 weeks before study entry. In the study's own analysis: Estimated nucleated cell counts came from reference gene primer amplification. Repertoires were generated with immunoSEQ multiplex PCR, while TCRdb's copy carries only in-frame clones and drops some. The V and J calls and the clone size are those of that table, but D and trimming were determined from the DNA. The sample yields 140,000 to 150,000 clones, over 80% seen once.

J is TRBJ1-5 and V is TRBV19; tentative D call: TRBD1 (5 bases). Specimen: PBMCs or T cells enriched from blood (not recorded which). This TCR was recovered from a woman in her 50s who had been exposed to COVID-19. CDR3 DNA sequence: TGTGCCAGTAGAGGGGACCGGGCTGGGGAGGCGAGAAATCAGCCCCAGCATTTT. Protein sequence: CASRGDRAGEARNQPQHF.